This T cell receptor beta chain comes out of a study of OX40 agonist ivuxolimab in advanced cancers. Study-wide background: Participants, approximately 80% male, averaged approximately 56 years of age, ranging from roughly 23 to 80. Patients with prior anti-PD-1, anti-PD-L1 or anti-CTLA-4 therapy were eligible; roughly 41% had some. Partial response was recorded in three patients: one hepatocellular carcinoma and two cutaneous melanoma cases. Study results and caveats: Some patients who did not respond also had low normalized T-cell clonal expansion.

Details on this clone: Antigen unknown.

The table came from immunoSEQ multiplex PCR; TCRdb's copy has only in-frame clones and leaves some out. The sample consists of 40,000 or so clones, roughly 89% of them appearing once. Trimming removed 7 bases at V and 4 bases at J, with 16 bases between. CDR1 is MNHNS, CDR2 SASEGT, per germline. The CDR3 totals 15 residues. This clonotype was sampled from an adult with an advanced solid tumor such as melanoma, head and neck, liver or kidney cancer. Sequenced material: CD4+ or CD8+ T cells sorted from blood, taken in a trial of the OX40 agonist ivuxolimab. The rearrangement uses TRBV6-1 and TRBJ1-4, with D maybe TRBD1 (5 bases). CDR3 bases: TGTGCCAGCATGTGGGTCGGCGGGGGTAATGAAAAACTGTTTTTT. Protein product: CASMWVGGGNEKLFF.